The present T cell receptor (beta chain) was sequenced within a study of T cells in Graves' hyperthyroidism and ophthalmopathy. The study defined stable Graves' hyperthyroidism as no ophthalmopathy progression within 18 months. It was uncontrolled infection, other autoimmune disease, pregnancy or lactation that excluded patients. PBMCs were obtained from approximately 10 ml fresh peripheral blood. This CDR3 spans 12 amino acids. The germline V gene encodes CDR1 LNHDA and CDR2 SQIVND (reference sequence). Germline trimming cut 7 bases from V and 9 bases from J; bases unmatched to any gene: 6. TCR beta CDR3 regions were amplified from RNA transcripts. Primed by the HTBI set, a first-round RT-PCR was run on the TCR CDR3. TCRdb re-called the multiplex PCR reads with MiXCR, one entry per CDR3 protein. The table lists fewer than 250,000 distinct CDR3 sequences, about a sixth of them singletons, with 50% in the top ten.

The sample comprised blood. The rearrangement uses TRBV19 and TRBJ1-1; TRBD1 agrees at 9 bases. The TCR sequence derives from a man aged 50 to 60 with Graves' hyperthyroidism. The CDR3 sequence: CASNIGTGQAFF. The CDR3 region has the DNA TGTGCCAGTAACATCGGGACAGGGCAAGCTTTCTTT.